This is a list of T cell receptor beta chains from one sample in a study of T cells of healthy individuals. TCRdb recomputed calls from the 5' RACE reads with MiXCR, one row per CDR3 protein. The profile shows about 96,000 distinct CDR3 sequences, 15% to 20% of them singletons. The receptors derive from a human donor in good health. The CDR3 runs from the conserved cysteine through the conserved F or W. D genes are given only for firm matches. Clone size is not always given. Where it is, it says once, few, many or a class for expanded clones.

few,TRBV28,TRBJ2-3,TRBD2,TGTGCCACCTTAGCGGGCGTCACAGATACGCAGTATTTT,CATLAGVTDTQYF
few,TRBV28,TRBJ1-2,-,TGTGCCAGCAGTTTGGCAGGCCCAAAAAACTATGGCTACACCTTC,CASSLAGPKNYGYTF
many,TRBV12-3/TRBV12-4,TRBJ1-5,-,TGTGCCAGCAGTTTAGGAGTGGGCAATCAGCCCCAGCATTTT,CASSLGVGNQPQHF
few,TRBV7-9,TRBJ1-1,-,TGTGCCAGCAGCTTACGTAACCAGGGAGAGGACACTGAAGCTTTCTTT,CASSLRNQGEDTEAFF
-,TRBV12-3/TRBV12-4,TRBJ2-1,TRBD2,TGTGCCAGCAGTGCTGCTAGCGGGAACAATGAGCAGTTCTTC,CASSAASGNNEQFF
many,TRBV20-1,TRBJ2-7,TRBD2,TGCAGTGCTAGAGATCAGCGACTAGCGGATTACTACGAGCAGTACTTC,CSARDQRLADYYEQYF
-,TRBV6-5,TRBJ2-1,TRBD1,TGTGCCAGCCGCGGGACAGGGGGCGCGATTAGGGAGCAGTTCTTC,CASRGTGGAIREQFF
few,TRBV7-8,TRBJ2-1,-,TGTGCCAGCAGTTGGAGGGCTGTCCTCTCCTACAATGAGCAGTTCTTC,CASSWRAVLSYNEQFF
-,TRBV7-2,TRBJ1-1,TRBD1,TGTGCCAGCAGCTTAAGACCGAGGACAGGGATGATAAGGATCACTGAAGCTTTCTTT,CASSLRPRTGMIRITEAFF
many,TRBV7-2,TRBJ1-6,-,TGTGCCAGCAGCCCCCGAGGGGGACGGCATAATTCACCCCTCCACTTT,CASSPRGGRHNSPLHF
few,TRBV6-1,TRBJ1-2,TRBD1,TGTGCCAGCAACAGGGGTGCGGACCCATATGGCTACACCTTC,CASNRGADPYGYTF
few,TRBV11-2,TRBJ2-1,-,TGTGCCAGCAGCCCGAGCCGGGTCTATGGTGAGCAGTTCTTC,CASSPSRVYGEQFF
-,TRBV20-1,TRBJ2-1,-,TGCAGTGCTAGAATCTTTGGGAGCCCCTACAATGAGCAGTTCTTC,CSARIFGSPYNEQFF
many,TRBV7-3,TRBJ2-3,TRBD2,TGTGCCAGCGGTGCTAGCGGGGCCGGACTGGATACGCAGTATTTT,CASGASGAGLDTQYF
many,TRBV15,TRBJ1-4,TRBD1,TGTGCCACCAGCCGGAGACAGGGGGGGAAGGAAAAACTGTTTTTT,CATSRRQGGKEKLFF
few,TRBV20-1,TRBJ2-2,-,TGCAGTGCTAGATGGGACACCGGGGAGCTGTTTTTT,CSARWDTGELFF
-,TRBV14,TRBJ2-7,-,TGTGCCAGCAGCCAAACCGCTGATGGATCATACTACGAGCAGTACTTC,CASSQTADGSYYEQYF
-,TRBV2,TRBJ2-5,TRBD2,TGTGCCAGCAGTCGGCTAGCGGGACGGGGGCAAGAGACCCAGTACTTC,CASSRLAGRGQETQYF
few,TRBV6-5,TRBJ2-2,-,TGTGCCAGCAGTTACCACCTTAACACTGGGGTTGCGGGGGAGCTGTTTTTT,CASSYHLNTGVAGELFF
-,TRBV20-1,TRBJ2-2,-,TGCAGTGCTAGAGCCACCACCGCCACCGGGGAGCTGTTTTTT,CSARATTATGELFF
many,TRBV15,TRBJ1-1,-,TGTGCCACCAGCAGAGAAAGGGGGTTGGGAGCTTTCTTT,CATSRERGLGAFF
-,TRBV25-1,TRBJ2-5,TRBD1,TGTGCCAGCAGTGCGGGACAGGGGGTAGAGACCCAGTACTTC,CASSAGQGVETQYF
few,TRBV9,TRBJ2-7,TRBD2,TGTGCCAGCAGCCCTAGCGGGGTGACCTACGAGCAGTACTTC,CASSPSGVTYEQYF
-,TRBV6-5,TRBJ2-5,-,TGTGCCAGCAGTTACTCGGATTTTCGGGCAGATCCGAGCGAGACCCAGTACTTC,CASSYSDFRADPSETQYF
many,TRBV18,TRBJ2-3,-,TGTGCCAGCTCAACCAGCACAGATACGCAGTATTTT,CASSTSTDTQYF
few,TRBV2,TRBJ2-2,-,TGTGCCAGCAGGAAACAGGGCGTGGACGGGGAGCTGTTTTTT,CASRKQGVDGELFF
-,TRBV20-1,TRBJ2-5,-,TGCAGTGCTCAGGCCCTCCGCCCGCAAGAGACCCAGTACTTC,CSAQALRPQETQYF
few,TRBV20-1,TRBJ1-6,-,TGCAGTGCTAGAGTGGAAGGACCGGGAAATTCACCCCTCCACTTT,CSARVEGPGNSPLHF
-,TRBV7-6,TRBJ1-3,-,TGTGCCAGCAGCTTACGCCCTCGGGATACCATATATTTT,CASSLRPRDTIYF